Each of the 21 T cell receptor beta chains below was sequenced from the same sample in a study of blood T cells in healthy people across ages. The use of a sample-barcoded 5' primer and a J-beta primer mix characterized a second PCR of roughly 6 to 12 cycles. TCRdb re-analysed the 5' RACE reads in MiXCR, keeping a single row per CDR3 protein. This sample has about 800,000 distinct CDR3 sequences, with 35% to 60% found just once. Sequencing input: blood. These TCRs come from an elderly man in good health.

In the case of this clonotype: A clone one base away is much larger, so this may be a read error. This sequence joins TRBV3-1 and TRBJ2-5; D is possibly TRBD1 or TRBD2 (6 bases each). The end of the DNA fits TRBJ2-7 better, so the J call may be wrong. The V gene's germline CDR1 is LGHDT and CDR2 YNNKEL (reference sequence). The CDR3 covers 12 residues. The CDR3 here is CASRQGGYEQYF. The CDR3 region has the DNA TGTGCCAGCAGGCAAGGGGGGTACGAGCAGTACTTC.

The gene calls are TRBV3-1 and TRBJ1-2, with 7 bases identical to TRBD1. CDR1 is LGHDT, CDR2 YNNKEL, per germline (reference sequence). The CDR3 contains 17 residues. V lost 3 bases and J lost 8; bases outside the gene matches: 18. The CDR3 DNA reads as TGTGCCAGCAGCCACAGACAGGGCATGGATCATATGACGGGCTACACCTTC. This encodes CASSHRQGMDHMTGYTF.

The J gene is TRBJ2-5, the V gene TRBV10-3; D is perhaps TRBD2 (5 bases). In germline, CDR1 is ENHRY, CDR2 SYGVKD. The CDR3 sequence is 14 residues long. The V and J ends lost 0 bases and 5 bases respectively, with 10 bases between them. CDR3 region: CAISESEVGETQYF. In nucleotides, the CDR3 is TGTGCCATCAGTGAGTCGGAGGTGGGGGAGACCCAGTACTTC.

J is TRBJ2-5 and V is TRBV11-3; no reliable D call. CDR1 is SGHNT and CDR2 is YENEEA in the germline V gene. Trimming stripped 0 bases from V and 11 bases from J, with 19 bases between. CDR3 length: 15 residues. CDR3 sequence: CASSLDQHPTPEQYF. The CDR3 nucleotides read TGTGCCAGCAGCTTAGATCAGCACCCAACCCCGGAGCAGTACTTC.

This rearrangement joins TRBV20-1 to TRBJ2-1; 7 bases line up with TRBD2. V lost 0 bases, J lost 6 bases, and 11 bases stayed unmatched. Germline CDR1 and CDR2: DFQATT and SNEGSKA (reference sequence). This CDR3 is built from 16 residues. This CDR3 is CSARDSAGWGGNEQFF. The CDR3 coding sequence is TGCAGTGCTAGAGATAGTGCGGGCTGGGGGGGCAATGAGCAGTTCTTC.

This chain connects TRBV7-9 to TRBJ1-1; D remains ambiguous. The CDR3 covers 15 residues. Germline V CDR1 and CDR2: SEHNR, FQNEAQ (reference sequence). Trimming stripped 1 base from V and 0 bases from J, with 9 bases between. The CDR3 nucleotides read TGTGCCAGCAGCTTAGTTACAGACTTGAACACTGAAGCTTTCTTT. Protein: CASSLVTDLNTEAFF.

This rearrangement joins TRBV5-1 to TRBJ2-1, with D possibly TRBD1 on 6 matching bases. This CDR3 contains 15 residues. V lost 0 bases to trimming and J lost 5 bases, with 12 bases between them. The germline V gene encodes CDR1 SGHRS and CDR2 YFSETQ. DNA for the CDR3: TGCGCCAGCAGCTTGGAGCGAGGGACAAACAATGAGCAGTTCTTC. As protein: CASSLERGTNNEQFF.

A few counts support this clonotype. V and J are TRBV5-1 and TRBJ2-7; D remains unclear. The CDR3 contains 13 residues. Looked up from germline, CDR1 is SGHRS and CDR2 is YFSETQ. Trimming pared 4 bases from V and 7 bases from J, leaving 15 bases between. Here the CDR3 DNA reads TGCGCCAGCAGCGCCCACGTGGACGATGAGCAGTACTTC. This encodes CASSAHVDDEQYF.

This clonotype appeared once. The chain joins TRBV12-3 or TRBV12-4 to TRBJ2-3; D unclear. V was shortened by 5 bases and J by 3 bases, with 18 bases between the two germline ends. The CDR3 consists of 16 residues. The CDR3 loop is CASSLRSSMRTDTQYF. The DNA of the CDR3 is TGTGCCAGCAGTCTAAGGAGTAGCATGAGAACAGATACGCAGTATTTT.

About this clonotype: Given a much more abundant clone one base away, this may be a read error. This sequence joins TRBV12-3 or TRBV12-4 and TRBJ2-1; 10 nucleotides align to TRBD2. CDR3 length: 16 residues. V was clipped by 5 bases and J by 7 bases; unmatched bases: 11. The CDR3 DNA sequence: TGTGCCAGCAGTGACCCCGGGACTAGCGAGAAAAATGAGCAGTTCTTC. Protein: CASSDPGTSEKNEQFF.

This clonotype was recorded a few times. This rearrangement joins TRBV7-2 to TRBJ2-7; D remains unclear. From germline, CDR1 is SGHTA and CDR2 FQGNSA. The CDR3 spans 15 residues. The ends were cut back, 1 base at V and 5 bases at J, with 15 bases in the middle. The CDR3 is CASSLVSNSPHEQYF. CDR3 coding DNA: TGTGCCAGCAGCTTAGTATCGAACAGTCCCCACGAGCAGTACTTC.

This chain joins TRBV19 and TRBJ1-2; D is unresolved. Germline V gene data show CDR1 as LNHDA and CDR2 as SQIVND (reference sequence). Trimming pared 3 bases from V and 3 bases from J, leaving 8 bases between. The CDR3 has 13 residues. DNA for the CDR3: TGTGCCAGTAGTATTGCGGGAGACTATGGCTACACCTTC. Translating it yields CASSIAGDYGYTF.

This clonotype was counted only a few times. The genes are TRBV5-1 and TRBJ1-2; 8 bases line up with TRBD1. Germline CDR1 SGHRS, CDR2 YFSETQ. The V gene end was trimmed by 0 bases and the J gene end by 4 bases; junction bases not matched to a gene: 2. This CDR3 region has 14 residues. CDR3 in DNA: TGCGCCAGCAGCTTGGAGGGACAGGTCTATGGCTACACCTTC. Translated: CASSLEGQVYGYTF. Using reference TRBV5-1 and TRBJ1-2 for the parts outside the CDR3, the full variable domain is KAGVTQTPRYLIKTRGQQVTLSCSPISGHRSVSWYQQTPGQGLQFLFEYFSETQRNKGNFPGRFSGRQFSNSRSEMNVSTLELGDSALYLCASSLEGQVYGYTFGSGTRLTVV.

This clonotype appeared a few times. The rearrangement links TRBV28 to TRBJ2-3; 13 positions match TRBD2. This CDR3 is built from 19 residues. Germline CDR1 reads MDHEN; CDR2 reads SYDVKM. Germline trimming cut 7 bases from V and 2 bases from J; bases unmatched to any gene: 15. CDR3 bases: TGTGCCAGCAACCTGGATCCGGGACTAGCGGGGCTACCCACAGATACGCAGTATTTT. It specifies CASNLDPGLAGLPTDTQYF.

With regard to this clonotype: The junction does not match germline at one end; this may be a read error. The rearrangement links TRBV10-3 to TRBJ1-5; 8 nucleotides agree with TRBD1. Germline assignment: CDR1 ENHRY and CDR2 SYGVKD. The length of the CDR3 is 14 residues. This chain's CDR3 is CAISESGGKQPQHF. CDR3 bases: TGTGCCATCAGTGAATCAGGGGGCAAGCAGCCCCAGCATTTT.

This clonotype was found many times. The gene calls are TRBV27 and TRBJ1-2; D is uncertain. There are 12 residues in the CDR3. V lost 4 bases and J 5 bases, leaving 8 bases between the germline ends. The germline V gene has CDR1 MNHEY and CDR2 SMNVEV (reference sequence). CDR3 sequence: CASSSGSYGYTF. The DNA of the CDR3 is TGTGCCAGCAGTTCGGGGTCATATGGCTACACCTTC.

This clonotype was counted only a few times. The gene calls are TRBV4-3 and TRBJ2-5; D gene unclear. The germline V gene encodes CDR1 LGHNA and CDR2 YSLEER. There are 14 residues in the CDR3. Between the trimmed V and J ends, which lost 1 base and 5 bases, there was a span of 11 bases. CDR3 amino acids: CASSQGLALETQYF. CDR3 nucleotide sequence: TGCGCCAGCAGCCAAGGCCTGGCGTTGGAGACCCAGTACTTC.

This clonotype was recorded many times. The CDR3 loop reads CSASELQETQYF. CDR3 in DNA: TGCAGTGCTAGTGAACTACAAGAGACCCAGTACTTC. This sequence joins TRBV20-1 and TRBJ2-5; unclear D gene. V lost 3 bases and J lost 2, with 7 bases in between. The V gene's germline CDR1 is DFQATT and CDR2 SNEGSKA (reference sequence). The CDR3 covers 12 residues.

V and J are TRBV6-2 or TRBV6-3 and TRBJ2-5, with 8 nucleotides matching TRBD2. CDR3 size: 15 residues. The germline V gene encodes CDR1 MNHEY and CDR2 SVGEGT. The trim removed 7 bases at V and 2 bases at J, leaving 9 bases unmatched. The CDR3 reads CASTGGSTHQETQYF. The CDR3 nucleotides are TGTGCCAGCACGGGGGGGAGTACACATCAAGAGACCCAGTACTTC.

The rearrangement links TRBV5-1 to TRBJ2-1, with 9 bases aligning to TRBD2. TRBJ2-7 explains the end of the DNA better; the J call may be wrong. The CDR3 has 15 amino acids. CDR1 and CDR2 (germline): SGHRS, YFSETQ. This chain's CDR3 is CASSLELAGYNEQYF. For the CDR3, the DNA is TGCGCCAGCAGCTTGGAACTAGCGGGTTACAATGAGCAGTACTTC.

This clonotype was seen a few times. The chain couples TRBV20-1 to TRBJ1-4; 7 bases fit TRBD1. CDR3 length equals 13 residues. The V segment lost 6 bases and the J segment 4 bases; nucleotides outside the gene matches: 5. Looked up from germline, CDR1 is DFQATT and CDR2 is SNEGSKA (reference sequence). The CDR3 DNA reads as TGCAGTGCACCGACAGGGTATAATGAAAAACTGTTTTTT. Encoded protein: CSAPTGYNEKLFF.